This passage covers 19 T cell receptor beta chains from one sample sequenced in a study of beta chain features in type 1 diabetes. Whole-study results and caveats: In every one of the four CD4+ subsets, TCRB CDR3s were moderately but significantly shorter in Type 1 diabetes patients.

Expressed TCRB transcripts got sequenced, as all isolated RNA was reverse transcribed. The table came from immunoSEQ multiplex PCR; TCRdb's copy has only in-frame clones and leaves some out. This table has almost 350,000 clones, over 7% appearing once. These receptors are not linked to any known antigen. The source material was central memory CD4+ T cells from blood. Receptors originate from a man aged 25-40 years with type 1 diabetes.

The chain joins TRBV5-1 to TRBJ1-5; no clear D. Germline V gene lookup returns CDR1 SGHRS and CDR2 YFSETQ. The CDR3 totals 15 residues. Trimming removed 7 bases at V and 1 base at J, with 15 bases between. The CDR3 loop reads CASARVPGSNQPQHF. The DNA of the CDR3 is TGCGCCAGCGCCCGGGTACCAGGAAGCAATCAGCCCCAGCATTTT.

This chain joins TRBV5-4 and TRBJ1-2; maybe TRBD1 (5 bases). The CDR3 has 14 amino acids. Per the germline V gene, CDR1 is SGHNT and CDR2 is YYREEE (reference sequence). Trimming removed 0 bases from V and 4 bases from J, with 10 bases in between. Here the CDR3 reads CASSLGDQIYGYTF. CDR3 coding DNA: TGTGCCAGCAGCTTGGGGGACCAGATCTATGGCTACACCTTC.

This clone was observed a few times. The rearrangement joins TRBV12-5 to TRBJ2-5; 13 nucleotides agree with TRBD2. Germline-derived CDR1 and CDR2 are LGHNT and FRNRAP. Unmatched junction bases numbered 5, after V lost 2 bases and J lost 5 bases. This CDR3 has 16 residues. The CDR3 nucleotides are TGTGCTAGTGGTTTGACTAGCGGGGGGGCCTGGGAGACCCAGTACTTC. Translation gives CASGLTSGGAWETQYF.

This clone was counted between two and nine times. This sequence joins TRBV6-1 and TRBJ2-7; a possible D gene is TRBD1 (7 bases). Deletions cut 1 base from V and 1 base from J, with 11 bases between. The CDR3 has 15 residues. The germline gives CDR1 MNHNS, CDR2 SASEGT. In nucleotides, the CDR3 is TGTGCCAGCAGTGAAGTAGCGGACAGGTCCTACGAGCAGTACTTC. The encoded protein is CASSEVADRSYEQYF.

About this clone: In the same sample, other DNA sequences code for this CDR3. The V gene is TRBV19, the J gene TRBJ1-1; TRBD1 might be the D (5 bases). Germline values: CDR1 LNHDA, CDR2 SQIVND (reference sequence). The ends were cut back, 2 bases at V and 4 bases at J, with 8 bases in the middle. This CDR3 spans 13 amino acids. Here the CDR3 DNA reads TGTGCCAGTAGTATACAGGGAGGCACTGAAGCTTTCTTT. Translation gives CASSIQGGTEAFF. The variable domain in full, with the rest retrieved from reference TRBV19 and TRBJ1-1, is DGGITQSPKYLFRKEGQNVTLSCEQNLNHDAMYWYRQDPGQGLRLIYYSQIVNDFQKGDIAEGYSVSREKKESFPLTVTSAQKNPTAFYLCASSIQGGTEAFFGQGTRLTVV.

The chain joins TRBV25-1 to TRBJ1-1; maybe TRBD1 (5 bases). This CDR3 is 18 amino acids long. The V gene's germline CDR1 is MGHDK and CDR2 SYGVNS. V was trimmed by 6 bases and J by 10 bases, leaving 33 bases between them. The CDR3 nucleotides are TGTGCCAGCAGCCCATTTTCTGTCCGGCAGGGAACGAATGCGCGAGCTTTCTTT. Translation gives CASSPFSVRQGTNARAFF. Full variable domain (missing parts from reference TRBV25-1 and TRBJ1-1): EADIYQTPRYLVIGTGKKITLECSQTMGHDKMYWYQQDPGMELHLIHYSYGVNSTEKGDLSSESTVSRIRTEHFPLTLESARPSHTSQYLCASSPFSVRQGTNARAFFGQGTRLTVV.

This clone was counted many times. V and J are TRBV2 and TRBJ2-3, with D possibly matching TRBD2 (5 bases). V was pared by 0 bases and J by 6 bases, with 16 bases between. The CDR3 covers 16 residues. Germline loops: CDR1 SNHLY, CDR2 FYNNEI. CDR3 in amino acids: CASSEAFAGFWDTQYF. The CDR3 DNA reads TGTGCCAGCAGTGAAGCGTTCGCGGGCTTTTGGGATACGCAGTATTTT.

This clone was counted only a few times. Written as DNA, the CDR3 is TGTGCCAGCAGCGAACTGACAGGGCAAACCTACAATGAGCAGTTCTTC. This sequence encodes CASSELTGQTYNEQFF. The chain couples TRBV14 to TRBJ2-1; 7 bases fit TRBD1. The CDR3 contains 16 residues. In germline, CDR1 is SGHDN, CDR2 FVKESK. The V and J ends lost 5 bases and 2 bases, in that order; junction bases with no gene match: 9.

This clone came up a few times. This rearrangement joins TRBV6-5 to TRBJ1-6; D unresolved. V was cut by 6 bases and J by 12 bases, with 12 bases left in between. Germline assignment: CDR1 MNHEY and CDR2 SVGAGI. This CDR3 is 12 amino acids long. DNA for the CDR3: TGTGCCAGCAGATCTCGGTCCCTACCCCTCCACTTT. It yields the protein CASRSRSLPLHF.

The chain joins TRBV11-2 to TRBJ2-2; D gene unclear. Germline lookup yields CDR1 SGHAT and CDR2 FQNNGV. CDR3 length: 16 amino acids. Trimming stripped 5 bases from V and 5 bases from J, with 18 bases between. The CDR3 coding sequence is TGTGCCAGCAGCCAAAGCTCTCACCTACCAACCGGGGAGCTGTTTTTT. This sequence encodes CASSQSSHLPTGELFF.

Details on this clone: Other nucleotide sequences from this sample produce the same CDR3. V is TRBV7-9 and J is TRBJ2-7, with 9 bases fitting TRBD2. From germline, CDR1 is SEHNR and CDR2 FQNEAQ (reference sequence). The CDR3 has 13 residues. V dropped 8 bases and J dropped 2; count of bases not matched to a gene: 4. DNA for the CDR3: TGTGCCAGCGGTTTAGCGGGGGCCTACGAGCAGTACTTC. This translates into CASGLAGAYEQYF.

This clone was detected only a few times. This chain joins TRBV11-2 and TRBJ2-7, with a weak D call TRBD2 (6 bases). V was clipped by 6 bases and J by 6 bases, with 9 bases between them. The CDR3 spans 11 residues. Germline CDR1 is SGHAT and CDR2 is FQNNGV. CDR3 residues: CASRSSVEQYF. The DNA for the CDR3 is TGTGCCAGCAGGTCTAGCGTCGAGCAGTACTTC.

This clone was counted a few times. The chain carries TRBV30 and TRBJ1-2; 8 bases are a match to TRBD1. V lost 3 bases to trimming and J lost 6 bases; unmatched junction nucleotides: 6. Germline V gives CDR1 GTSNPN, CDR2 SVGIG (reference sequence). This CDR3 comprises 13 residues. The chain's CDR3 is CAWRGRDRNGYTF. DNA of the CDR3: TGTGCCTGGAGGGGCCGGGACAGGAATGGCTACACCTTC.

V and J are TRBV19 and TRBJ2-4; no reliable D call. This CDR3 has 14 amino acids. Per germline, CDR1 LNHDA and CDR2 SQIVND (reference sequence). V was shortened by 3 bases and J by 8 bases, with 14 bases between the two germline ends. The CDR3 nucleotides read TGTGCCAGTAGTATTAACGGCCTTGCCGACATTCAGTACTTC. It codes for CASSINGLADIQYF.

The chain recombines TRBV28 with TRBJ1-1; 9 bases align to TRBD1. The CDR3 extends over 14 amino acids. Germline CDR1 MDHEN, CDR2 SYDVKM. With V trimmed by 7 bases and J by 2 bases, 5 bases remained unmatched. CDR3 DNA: TGTGCCAGCAAATCGGGACAGGGTAACACTGAAGCTTTCTTT. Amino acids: CASKSGQGNTEAFF.

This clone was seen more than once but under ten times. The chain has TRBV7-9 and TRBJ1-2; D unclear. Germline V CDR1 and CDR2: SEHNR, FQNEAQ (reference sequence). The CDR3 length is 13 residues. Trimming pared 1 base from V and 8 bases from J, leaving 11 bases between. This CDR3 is CASSLVSLGGYTF. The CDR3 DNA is TGTGCCAGCAGCTTAGTCAGCCTCGGGGGCTACACCTTC. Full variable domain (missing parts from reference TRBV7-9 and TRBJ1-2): DTGVSQNPRHKITKRGQNVTFRCDPISEHNRLYWYRQTLGQGPEFLTYFQNEAQLEKSRLLSDRFSAERPKGSFSTLEIQRTEQGDSAMYLCASSLVSLGGYTFGSGTRLTVV.

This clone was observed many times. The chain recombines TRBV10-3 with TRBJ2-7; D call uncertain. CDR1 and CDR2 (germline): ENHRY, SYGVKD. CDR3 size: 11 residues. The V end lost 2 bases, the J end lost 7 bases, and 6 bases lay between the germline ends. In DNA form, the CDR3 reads TGTGCCATCAGTGAGAACGGGGAGCAGTACTTC. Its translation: CAISENGEQYF.

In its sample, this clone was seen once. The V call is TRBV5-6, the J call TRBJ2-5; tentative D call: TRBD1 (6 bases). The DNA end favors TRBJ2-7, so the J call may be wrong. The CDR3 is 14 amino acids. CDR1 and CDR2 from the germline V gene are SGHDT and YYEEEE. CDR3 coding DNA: TGTGCCAGCAGCTTGGGTCAACAGGGCTACGAGCAGTACTTC. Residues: CASSLGQQGYEQYF.

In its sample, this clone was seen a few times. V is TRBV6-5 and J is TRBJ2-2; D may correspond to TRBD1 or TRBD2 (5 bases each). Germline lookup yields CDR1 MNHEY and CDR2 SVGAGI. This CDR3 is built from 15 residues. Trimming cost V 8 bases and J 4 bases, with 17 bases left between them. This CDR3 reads CASGGTARITGELFF. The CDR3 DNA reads TGTGCCAGCGGGGGTACGGCGCGCATCACCGGGGAGCTGTTTTTT.